This is a list of T cell receptor beta chains from one sample in a study of molecular identifiers for immune sequencing clone quantification. TCRdb redid the calling of the PCR reads with MiXCR, one entry per CDR3 protein. The sample shows 400,000 to 600,000 distinct CDR3 sequences, 20% to 25% of them seen only once. Material: naive CD8+ T cells from blood, with Jurkat cell RNA spiked in. The source of these receptors is a human donor in good health. Some libraries in this study had Jurkat cell RNA spiked in. Each CDR3 is given with its conserved first and last residue. The order of the fields is V gene, J gene, CDR3 protein.

TRBV4-1	TRBJ2-7	CASSQRDPSYEQYF
TRBV3-1	TRBJ2-1	CASSQVGLNYNEQFF
TRBV27	TRBJ2-3	CASSFRQGADTQYF
TRBV5-1	TRBJ2-5	CASSLAPGPNQETQYF
TRBV2	TRBJ1-1	CARSRGDTEAFF
TRBV30	TRBJ1-1	CAWSVDRTYTEAFF
TRBV6-2/TRBV6-3	TRBJ2-1	CASSHDYEQFF
TRBV12-3/TRBV12-4	TRBJ2-1	CASSFLSGGMDEQFF
TRBV4-3	TRBJ1-1	CASSQPGGWDTEAFF
TRBV1	TRBJ1-3	CTSSQDPFGQGCNTIYF
TRBV28	TRBJ2-5	CASSSTDRVAPETQYF
TRBV27	TRBJ2-3	CASSLDPSGSTDTQYF
TRBV6-2/TRBV6-3	TRBJ2-7	CASVTGGGEQYF
TRBV11-2	TRBJ2-2	CATSIEVELFF
TRBV7-9	TRBJ1-1	CASSLGRNGGENTEAFF
TRBV27	TRBJ2-1	CASSFSGGEGEQFF
TRBV14	TRBJ1-4	CASSQDTGFEKLFF
TRBV4-3	TRBJ1-5	CASCQGTGVNQPQHF
TRBV30	TRBJ2-3	CAWNVGVLDTQYF
TRBV6-5	TRBJ2-1	CASSKRSSYNEQFF
TRBV7-2	TRBJ2-7	CASSLTASGHEQYF
TRBV7-9	TRBJ2-7	CASSLRGYEQCF
TRBV14	TRBJ1-1	CASSQDAGYTEAFF
TRBV10-3	TRBJ2-7	CAISGPQGITYEQYF
TRBV5-6	TRBJ2-7	CASSTGTFYEQYF
TRBV7-9	TRBJ1-4	CASSLNPFNEKLFF
TRBV19	TRBJ1-6	CASSILEGAGNSPLHF
TRBV6-2/TRBV6-3	TRBJ2-7	CASGENEQYF
TRBV6-2/TRBV6-3	TRBJ2-1	CASSYTTSGSYNEQFF
TRBV5-5	TRBJ2-5	CASKTGLQETQYF
TRBV29-1	TRBJ2-7	CSARVQGGVAYEQYF
TRBV29-1	TRBJ2-2	CSVEWRGVTGELFF
TRBV6-5	TRBJ2-3	CASSYLLPWEATDTQYF
TRBV4-3	TRBJ2-1	CASSQDATSSNEQFF
TRBV12-3/TRBV12-4	TRBJ1-4	CATARGLNEKLFF
TRBV11-2	TRBJ2-7	CASSSRLAGASYEQYF
TRBV29-1	TRBJ2-1	CSVGGALSYNEQFF
TRBV15	TRBJ2-1	CATRPTSGRASNEQFF
TRBV4-3	TRBJ2-5	CASSQGTSRGGETQYF
TRBV14	TRBJ2-5	CASSQGFGQRQETQYF
TRBV4-1	TRBJ2-7	CASSQGPASGRKNEQYF
TRBV13	TRBJ2-2	CASSPGGGLFF
TRBV7-6	TRBJ2-7	CASSPTGTEYSYEQYF
TRBV13	TRBJ1-5	CASSPRGSDQPQHF
TRBV5-8	TRBJ1-5	CASSWGPGSQPQHF
TRBV4-2	TRBJ1-4	CASSQGYTGTGREKLLF
TRBV19	TRBJ2-5	CASNMGLAETQYF
TRBV29-1	TRBJ2-7	CSVVLRVSYEQYF
TRBV27	TRBJ1-1	CASSRDPFWTEAFF
TRBV20-1	TRBJ2-1	CSASSLAAPNNEQFF
TRBV4-3	TRBJ2-7	CASSQDNSAVYEQYF
TRBV7-2	TRBJ2-3	CASSSGLAGGFADTQYF
TRBV6-5	TRBJ2-5	CASSFYYGPLVTGQETQYF
TRBV15	TRBJ1-6	CATSGDTGYNSPLHF
TRBV12-3/TRBV12-4	TRBJ1-2	CASSHVFNYGYTF
TRBV29-1	TRBJ1-1	CSVRTSNTEAFF
TRBV19	TRBJ2-7	CATRQGAVGEQYF